This T cell receptor beta chain emerged from a study of PD-L1 blockade in urothelial cancer. Study information: Patients started atezolizumab in the mid-2010s, 1,200 mg intravenously every 3 weeks. Male patients with bladder-origin urothelial cancer numbered about 90% of the roughly 29. Median T cell yield per blood sample was some 140,000 cells.

Here immunoSEQ multiplex PCR was the method, and the copy in TCRdb shows in-frame clones only, minus some. The sample has some 110,000 clones; roughly 89% are singletons. Time point specified: peripheral blood 6 weeks after treatment start. Per the germline V gene, CDR1 is SGHRS and CDR2 is YFSETQ. V lost 4 bases and J lost 3, with 8 bases in between. This CDR3 has 12 residues. In regard to this clone: The sample carries other DNA sequences with the same CDR3.

This receptor was identified in a man in his sixties with urothelial cancer. The J gene is TRBJ2-7, the V gene TRBV5-1, with D possibly matching TRBD2 (5 bases). The starting material was PBMCs, obtained around atezolizumab (anti-PD-L1) treatment. The CDR3 sequence: CASSPGSYEQYF. The CDR3 DNA follows: TGCGCCAGCAGCCCGGGAAGCTACGAGCAGTACTTC.